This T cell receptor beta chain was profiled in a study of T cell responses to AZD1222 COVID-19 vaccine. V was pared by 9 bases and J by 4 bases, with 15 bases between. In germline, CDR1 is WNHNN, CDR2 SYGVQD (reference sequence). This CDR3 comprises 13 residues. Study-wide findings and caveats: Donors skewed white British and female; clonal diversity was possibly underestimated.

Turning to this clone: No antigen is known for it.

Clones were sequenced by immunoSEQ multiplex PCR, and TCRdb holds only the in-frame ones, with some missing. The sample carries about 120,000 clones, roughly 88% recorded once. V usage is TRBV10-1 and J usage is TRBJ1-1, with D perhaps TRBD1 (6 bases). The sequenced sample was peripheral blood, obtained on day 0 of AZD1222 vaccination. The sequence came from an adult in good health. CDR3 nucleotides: TGCGCCAGTACTCAGGGGTTTGGCACTGAAGCTTTCTTT. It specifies CASTQGFGTEAFF.